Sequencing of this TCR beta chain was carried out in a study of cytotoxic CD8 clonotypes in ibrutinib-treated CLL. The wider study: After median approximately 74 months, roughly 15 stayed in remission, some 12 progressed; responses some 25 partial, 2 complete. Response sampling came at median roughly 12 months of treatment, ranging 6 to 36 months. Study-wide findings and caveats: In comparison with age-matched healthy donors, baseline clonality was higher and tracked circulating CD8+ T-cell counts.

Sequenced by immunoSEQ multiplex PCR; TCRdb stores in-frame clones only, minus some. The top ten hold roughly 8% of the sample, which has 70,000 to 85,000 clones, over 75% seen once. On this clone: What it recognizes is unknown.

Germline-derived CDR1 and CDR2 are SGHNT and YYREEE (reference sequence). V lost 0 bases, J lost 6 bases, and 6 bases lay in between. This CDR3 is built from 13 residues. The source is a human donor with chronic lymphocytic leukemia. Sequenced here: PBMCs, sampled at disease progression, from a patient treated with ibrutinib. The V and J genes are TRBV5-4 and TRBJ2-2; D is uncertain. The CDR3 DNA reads TGTGCCAGCAGCTTGGAGCATTCCGGGGAGCTGTTTTTT. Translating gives CASSLEHSGELFF.